The 16 T cell receptor beta chains in this list originate from one sample, sequenced in a study of CD8 T cells in ankylosing spondylitis. TCRdb redid the calling of the 5' RACE reads with MiXCR, one entry per CDR3 protein. The repertoire consists of under 250,000 distinct CDR3 sequences, with more than 25% occurring once and the leading ten covering around 4%. The sequencing input was blood, either unsorted or a sorted T cell fraction (not recorded which). Receptors were obtained from a male donor with ankylosing spondylitis or in good health (not recorded which).

The chain joins TRBV10-3 to TRBJ1-1; 7 bases agree with TRBD1. The CDR3 runs to 19 residues. CDR1 is ENHRY, CDR2 SYGVKD, per germline. The V gene end was trimmed by 7 bases and the J gene end by 0 bases; junction bases not matched to a gene: 20. This CDR3 is CAIKPAKEQGGTMNTEAFF. The DNA for the CDR3 is TGTGCCATCAAACCCGCGAAAGAACAAGGGGGCACCATGAACACTGAAGCTTTCTTT.

The chain has TRBV10-3 and TRBJ2-7; no clear D gene. V gave up 0 bases and J gave up 0 bases, with 12 bases separating them. The V gene's germline CDR1 is ENHRY and CDR2 SYGVKD. This CDR3 region has 16 residues. Here the CDR3 reads CAISESPAASSYEQYF. For the CDR3, the DNA is TGTGCCATCAGTGAGTCCCCGGCGGCCAGCTCCTACGAGCAGTACTTC.

The chain couples TRBV5-6 to TRBJ2-7; TRBD2 might be the D (5 bases). Germline V CDR1 and CDR2: SGHDT, YYEEEE. The CDR3 consists of 14 residues. The germline V and J ends were trimmed by 4 bases and 6 bases, with 17 bases remaining between them. The CDR3, as DNA: TGTGCCAGCAGCATAGCAAGAGGGTGGGGCGAGCAGTACTTC. Its protein product is CASSIARGWGEQYF.

The V call is TRBV6-1, the J call TRBJ1-6, with D unresolved. The CDR3 contains 14 residues. The germline gives CDR1 MNHNS, CDR2 SASEGT. Trimming pared 6 bases from V and 7 bases from J, leaving 13 bases between. CDR3 in DNA: TGTGCCAGCAGACCGGCAGGTTGGAATTCACCCCTCCACTTT. It specifies CASRPAGWNSPLHF.

This chain links TRBV7-9 with TRBJ1-2, with 9 positions matching TRBD1. This CDR3 spans 14 amino acids. V lost 1 base and J lost 8; bases outside the gene matches: 5. The V gene's germline CDR1 is SEHNR and CDR2 FQNEAQ (reference sequence). The CDR3 spells CASSLGGTGNGYTF. In nucleotides, the CDR3 is TGTGCCAGCAGCTTAGGGGGGACAGGGAACGGCTACACCTTC.

V and J are TRBV24-1 and TRBJ2-3; weak D call: TRBD2 (5 bases). The ends were cut back, 5 bases at V and 2 bases at J, with 13 bases in the middle. Germline V gives CDR1 KGHDR, CDR2 SFDVKD. The CDR3 length is 15 residues. The CDR3 DNA is TGTGCCACCAGTGGCCTAGGAGGATTCACAGATACGCAGTATTTT. Its protein is CATSGLGGFTDTQYF.

CDR3 bases: TGTGCCAGCGGGGGGAGCTCCTACAATGAGCAGTTCTTC. It is translated as CASGGSSYNEQFF. V and J are TRBV28 and TRBJ2-1, with D possibly matching TRBD2 (6 bases). The CDR3 runs to 13 residues. Germline CDR1 and CDR2: MDHEN and SYDVKM. The V gene lost 8 bases and the J gene lost 0 bases, with 8 bases spanning the gap.

This clonotype was detected a few times. CDR3: CASSSNRGFPEQYF. The DNA of the CDR3 is TGTGCCAGCAGTTCCAACAGGGGATTCCCCGAGCAGTACTTC. The chain carries TRBV12-3 or TRBV12-4 and TRBJ2-7, with 7 bases fitting TRBD1. The CDR3 loop spans 14 amino acids. V gave up 4 bases and J gave up 6 bases; unmatched junction bases: 9.

J is TRBJ1-4 and V is TRBV20-1; 7 bases map to TRBD1. The CDR3 spans 16 residues. J lost 1 base, V lost 3 bases, and 8 bases had no gene match. In germline, CDR1 is DFQATT, CDR2 SNEGSKA (reference sequence). The CDR3, as DNA: TGCAGTGCTAGGAGCCCGGGACAGAGAACTAATGAAAAACTGTTTTTT. This encodes CSARSPGQRTNEKLFF.

This chain joins TRBV7-6 and TRBJ2-1, with unresolved D. The germline CDR1 and CDR2 sequences are SGHVS and FNYEAQ. V gave up 3 bases and J gave up 8 bases, with 11 bases separating them. The CDR3 contains 13 residues. CDR3 protein: CASSFTEKDEQFF. CDR3 nucleotides: TGTGCCAGCAGCTTCACAGAGAAGGATGAGCAGTTCTTC.

The CDR3 region has the DNA TGTGCCAGCACTCAACCCCGAGCGGGGGGCTGGAATGAGCAGTTCTTC. It codes for CASTQPRAGGWNEQFF. The V gene is TRBV12-3 or TRBV12-4, the J gene TRBJ2-1; 9 nucleotides line up with TRBD2. Trimming cost V 7 bases and J 7 bases; bases outside gene matches: 14. The CDR3 is made up of 16 amino acids.

There are a few counts of this clonotype. The chain is built from TRBV20-1 and TRBJ2-7; tentative D call: TRBD2 (7 bases). Trimming pared 0 bases from V and 4 bases from J, leaving 19 bases between. This CDR3 has 16 amino acids. Germline V CDR1 and CDR2: DFQATT, SNEGSKA (reference sequence). The CDR3 sequence: CSARDSRGGRAYEQYF. CDR3 DNA: TGCAGTGCTAGAGATAGTCGCGGGGGCAGGGCGTACGAGCAGTACTTC.

This clonotype was seen a handful of times. This chain links TRBV5-6 with TRBJ2-7; 9 nucleotides line up with TRBD1. This CDR3 spans 15 amino acids. Per germline, CDR1 SGHDT and CDR2 YYEEEE. V shed 2 bases and J 3 bases; nucleotides not matched to a gene: 6. The CDR3 region is CASSLYRGPVYEQYF. Here the CDR3 DNA reads TGTGCCAGCAGCTTATACAGGGGGCCGGTCTACGAGCAGTACTTC. Together with reference TRBV5-6 and TRBJ2-7, the CDR3 gives the full variable domain: DAGVTQSPTHLIKTRGQQVTLRCSPKSGHDTVSWYQQALGQGPQFIFQYYEEEERQRGNFPDRFSGHQFPNYSSELNVNALLLGDSALYLCASSLYRGPVYEQYFGPGTRLTVT.

The J gene is TRBJ2-3, the V gene TRBV7-9; 10 bases agree with TRBD1. Germline V CDR1 and CDR2: SEHNR, FQNEAQ (reference sequence). The CDR3 covers 14 residues. The trim removed 7 bases at V and 6 bases at J, leaving 7 bases unmatched. The CDR3 region is CASTLGQGPDTQYF. CDR3 coding DNA: TGTGCCAGCACCTTGGGACAGGGGCCGGATACGCAGTATTTT.

The chain carries TRBV25-1 and TRBJ1-6, with TRBD1 matching over 7 bases. The V gene's germline CDR1 is MGHDK and CDR2 SYGVNS. CDR3 length equals 15 residues. Germline trimming cut 4 bases from V and 4 bases from J; bases unmatched to any gene: 4. CDR3 loop: CASSAPGQYNSPLHF. CDR3 in DNA: TGTGCCAGCAGTGCCCCGGGACAGTATAATTCACCCCTCCACTTT.

The chain is built from TRBV12-3 or TRBV12-4 and TRBJ2-1; D might be TRBD1 (5 bases). This CDR3 spans 10 amino acids. Trimming shortened V by 3 bases and J by 15 bases, and 9 bases separated the two germline ends. The CDR3 DNA follows: TGTGCCAGCAGTTTTGAGACAGTGTTCTTC. This translates into CASSFETVFF.